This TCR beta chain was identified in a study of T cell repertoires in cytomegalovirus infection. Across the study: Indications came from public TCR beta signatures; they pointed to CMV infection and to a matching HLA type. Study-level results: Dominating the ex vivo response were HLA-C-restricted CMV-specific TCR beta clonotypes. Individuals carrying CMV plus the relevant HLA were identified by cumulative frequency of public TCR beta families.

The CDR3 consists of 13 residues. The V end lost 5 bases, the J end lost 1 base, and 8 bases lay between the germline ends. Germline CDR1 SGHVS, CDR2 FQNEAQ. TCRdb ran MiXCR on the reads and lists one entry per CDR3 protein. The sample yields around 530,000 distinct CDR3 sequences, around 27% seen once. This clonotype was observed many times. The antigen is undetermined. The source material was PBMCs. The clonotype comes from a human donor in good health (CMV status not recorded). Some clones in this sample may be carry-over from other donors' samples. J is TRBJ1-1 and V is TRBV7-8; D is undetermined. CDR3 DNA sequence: TGTGCCAGCAGCCGAAACAGGAACACTGAAGCTTTCTTT. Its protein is CASSRNRNTEAFF. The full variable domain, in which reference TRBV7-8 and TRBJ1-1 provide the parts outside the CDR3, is GAGVSQSPRYKVAKRGQDVALRCDPISGHVSLFWYQQALGQGPEFLTYFQNEAQLDKSGLPSDRFFAERPEGSVSTLKIQRTQQEDSAVYLCASSRNRNTEAFFGQGTRLTVV.